This T cell receptor beta chain was recorded in a study of response to subunit inactivated influenza vaccine. This clonotype was recorded a few times. TCRdb ran MiXCR on the RT-PCR reads and lists one entry per CDR3 protein. The sample holds more than 500,000 distinct CDR3 sequences; approximately 11% are singletons and the top ten take 9.5% to 11%. The CDR3 is 16 amino acids. Germline V CDR1 and CDR2: MDHEN, SYDVKM. Trimming took 7 bases from V and 4 from J; bases not matched to a gene: 12. These records were also assigned to another study, of T cells expressing NK-cell markers. That source reports: The authors generated TCR beta cDNA through 5'RACE template switching with UMIs.

This rearrangement joins TRBV28 to TRBJ2-1; 8 nucleotides agree with TRBD2. This clonotype was obtained from a man aged 45-60 years who received an inactivated influenza vaccine. The sequencing used PBMCs from blood, collected on the day of vaccination. This CDR3 is CASTPGGGVGYNEQFF. The CDR3 region has the DNA TGTGCCAGCACCCCGGGGGGGGGTGTGGGATACAATGAGCAGTTCTTC.